These 3 T cell receptor beta chains originate from one sample sequenced in a study. TCRdb ran MiXCR on the 5' RACE reads and lists one entry per CDR3 protein. The profile shows roughly 42,000 distinct CDR3 sequences, 25% to 35% of them singletons. The sample was tumor-infiltrating memory CD4+ T cells sorted from the breast tumor. This sample's subset: memory CD4+ T cells, CD4+CD45RO+CD25-. The receptor set was obtained from a female donor with breast cancer.

In its sample, this clonotype was seen a few times. The rearrangement joins TRBV6-5 to TRBJ2-3; 11 positions agree with TRBD2. The CDR3 has 16 amino acids. From germline, CDR1 is MNHEY and CDR2 SVGAGI. Trimming removed 5 bases from V and 5 bases from J; junction bases left unmatched: 9. The CDR3 region is CASSDTGLAGQDTQYF. The CDR3 bases are TGTGCCAGCAGTGACACCGGACTAGCGGGCCAAGATACGCAGTATTTT.

This clonotype was recorded a few times. This chain joins TRBV3-1 and TRBJ1-6; 7 nucleotides line up with TRBD1. Germline-derived CDR1 and CDR2 are LGHDT and YNNKEL (reference sequence). The junction had 25 bases not matched to a gene; V was cut back by 4 bases and J by 19 bases. This CDR3 has 17 amino acids. The CDR3 here is CASSPGTERPVLTPPHF. CDR3 nucleotides: TGTGCCAGCAGCCCGGGGACAGAGAGGCCGGTCCTCACCCCTCCACACTTT.

In its sample, this clonotype was seen a few times. V usage is TRBV7-3 and J usage is TRBJ2-1, with 10 bases fitting TRBD2. Trimming at V came to 5 bases and at J to 8 bases, leaving 18 bases not matched to a gene. Germline V lookup: CDR1 SGHTA, CDR2 FQGTGA. The CDR3 runs 18 residues. The CDR3 DNA follows: TGTGCCAGCAGCCTATACGGGATTGGGACTAGCGACCACGATGAGCAGTTCTTC. Residues: CASSLYGIGTSDHDEQFF.